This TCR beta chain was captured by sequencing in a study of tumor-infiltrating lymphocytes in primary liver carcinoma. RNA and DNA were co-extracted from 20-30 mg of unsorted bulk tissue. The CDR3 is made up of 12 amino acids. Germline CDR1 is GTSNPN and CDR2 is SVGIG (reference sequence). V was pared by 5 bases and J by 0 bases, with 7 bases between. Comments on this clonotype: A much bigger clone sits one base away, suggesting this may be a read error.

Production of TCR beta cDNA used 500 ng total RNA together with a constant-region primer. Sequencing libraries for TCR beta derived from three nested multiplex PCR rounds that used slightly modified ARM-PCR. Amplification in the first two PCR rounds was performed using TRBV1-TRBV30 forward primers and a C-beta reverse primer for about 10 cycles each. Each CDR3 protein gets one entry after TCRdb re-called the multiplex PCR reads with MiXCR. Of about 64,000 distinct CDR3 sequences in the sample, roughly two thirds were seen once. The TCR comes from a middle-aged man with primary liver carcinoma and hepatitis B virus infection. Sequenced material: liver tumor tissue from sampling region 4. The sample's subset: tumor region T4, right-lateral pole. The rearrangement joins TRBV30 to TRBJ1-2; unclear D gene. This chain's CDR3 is CAWASTNYGYTF. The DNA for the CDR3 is TGTGCCTGGGCGTCAACTAACTATGGCTACACCTTC.